The clone carrying this T cell receptor beta chain was counted many times. Its specificity is not known. These data are taken from a study of CD8 T cells in ankylosing spondylitis. Whole-study results and caveats: Reported data indicate significant enrichment of disease-linked clones within matched ankylosing spondylitis synovial fluid. CD8+ by phenotype, disease-linked clones were relatively rare in peripheral blood. For ankylosing spondylitis blood, a TCR beta motif of 7 to 9 highly homologous variants appeared characteristic.

Trimming stripped 7 bases from V and 3 bases from J, with 16 bases between. The CDR3 is 15 residues long. With molecular barcodes, quantitative 5'-RACE was used to make the TCR beta libraries. One entry per CDR3 protein results from TCRdb running MiXCR on the 5' RACE reads. The sample records roughly 700,000 distinct CDR3 sequences, roughly 20% being singletons. The sequenced sample was blood, either unsorted or a sorted T cell fraction (not recorded which). The V call is TRBV12-3 or TRBV12-4, the J call TRBJ1-5; possibly TRBD1 for D (5 bases). The TCR was taken from a male donor with ankylosing spondylitis. The CDR3 DNA follows: TGTGCCAGCAAATTAAGAGGGGATTTCAATCAGCCCCAGCATTTT. This codes for CASKLRGDFNQPQHF.